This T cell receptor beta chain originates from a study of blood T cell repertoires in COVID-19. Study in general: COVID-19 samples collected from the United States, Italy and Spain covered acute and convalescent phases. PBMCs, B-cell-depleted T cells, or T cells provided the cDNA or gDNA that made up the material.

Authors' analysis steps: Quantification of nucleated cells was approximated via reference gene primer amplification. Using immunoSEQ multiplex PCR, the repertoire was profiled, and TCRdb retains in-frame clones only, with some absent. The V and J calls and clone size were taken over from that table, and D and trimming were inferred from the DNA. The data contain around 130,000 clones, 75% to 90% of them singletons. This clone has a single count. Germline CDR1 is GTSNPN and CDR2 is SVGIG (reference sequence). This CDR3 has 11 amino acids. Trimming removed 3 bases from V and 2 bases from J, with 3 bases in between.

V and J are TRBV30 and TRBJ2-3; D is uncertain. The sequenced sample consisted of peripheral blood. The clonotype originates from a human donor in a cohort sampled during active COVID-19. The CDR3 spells CAWSHTDTQYF. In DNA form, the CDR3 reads TGTGCCTGGAGCCACACAGATACGCAGTATTTT.